Sequencing of this T cell receptor (beta chain) was carried out in a study of T cells and Merkel cell carcinoma outcomes. Study-level points and caveats: In Merkel cell carcinoma, repertoire and T-cell density reportedly predicted outcomes.

With respect to this clone: The antigen remains undetermined.

Assay: immunoSEQ multiplex PCR; the TCRdb copy retains only in-frame clones and omits some. The repertoire holds roughly 13,000 clones, with roughly 92% as singletons. The CDR3 has 15 amino acids. The germline V and J ends were trimmed by 2 bases and 7 bases, with 16 bases remaining between them. CDR1 and CDR2 (germline): SGHKS, YYEKEE (reference sequence). The clonotype was recovered from a human donor with Merkel cell carcinoma. Sequences were obtained from tumor tissue from Merkel cell carcinoma. The chain couples TRBV5-5 to TRBJ1-5; D possibly corresponds to TRBD1 (5 bases). This CDR3 is CASSFGGTYLQPQHF. The CDR3 bases are TGTGCCAGCAGCTTCGGTGGGACCTATTTACAGCCCCAGCATTTT. The full variable domain, rest sourced from reference TRBV5-5 and TRBJ1-5, is DAGVTQSPTHLIKTRGQQVTLRCSPISGHKSVSWYQQVLGQGPQFIFQYYEKEERGRGNFPDRFSARQFPNYSSELNVNALLLGDSALYLCASSFGGTYLQPQHFGDGTRLSIL.